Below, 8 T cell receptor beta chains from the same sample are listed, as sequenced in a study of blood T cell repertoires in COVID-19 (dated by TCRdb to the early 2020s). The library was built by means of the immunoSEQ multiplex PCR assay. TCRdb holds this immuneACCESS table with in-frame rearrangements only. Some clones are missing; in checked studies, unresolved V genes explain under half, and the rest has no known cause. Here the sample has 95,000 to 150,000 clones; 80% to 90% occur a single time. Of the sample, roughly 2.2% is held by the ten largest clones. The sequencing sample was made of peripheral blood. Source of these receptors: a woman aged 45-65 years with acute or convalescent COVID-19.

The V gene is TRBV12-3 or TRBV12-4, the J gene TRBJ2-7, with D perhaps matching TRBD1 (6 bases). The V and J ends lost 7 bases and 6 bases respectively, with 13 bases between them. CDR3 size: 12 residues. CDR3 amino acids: CASKGTTGEQYF. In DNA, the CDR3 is TGTGCCAGCAAGGGGACAACAGGCGAGCAGTACTTC.

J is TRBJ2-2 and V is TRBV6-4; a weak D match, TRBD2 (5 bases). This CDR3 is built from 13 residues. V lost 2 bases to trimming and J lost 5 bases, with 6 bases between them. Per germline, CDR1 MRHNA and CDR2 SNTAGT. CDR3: CASSDTGTGELFF. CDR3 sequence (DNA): TGTGCCAGCAGTGACACGGGGACCGGGGAGCTGTTTTTT.

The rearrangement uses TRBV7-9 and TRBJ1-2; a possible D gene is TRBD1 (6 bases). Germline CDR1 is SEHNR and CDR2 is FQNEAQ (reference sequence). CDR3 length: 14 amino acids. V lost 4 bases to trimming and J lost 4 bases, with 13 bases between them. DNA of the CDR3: TGTGCCAGCAGCTACGGACAGACCTCCTATGGCTACACCTTC. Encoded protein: CASSYGQTSYGYTF.

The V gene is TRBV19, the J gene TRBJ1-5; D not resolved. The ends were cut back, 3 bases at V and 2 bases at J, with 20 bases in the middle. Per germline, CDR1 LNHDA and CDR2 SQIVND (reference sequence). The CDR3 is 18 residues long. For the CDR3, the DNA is TGTGCCAGTAGTATTTACGGGTTGGAGTTCTTCGGCAATCAGCCCCAGCATTTT. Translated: CASSIYGLEFFGNQPQHF. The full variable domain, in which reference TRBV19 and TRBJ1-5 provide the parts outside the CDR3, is DGGITQSPKYLFRKEGQNVTLSCEQNLNHDAMYWYRQDPGQGLRLIYYSQIVNDFQKGDIAEGYSVSREKKESFPLTVTSAQKNPTAFYLCASSIYGLEFFGNQPQHFGDGTRLSIL.

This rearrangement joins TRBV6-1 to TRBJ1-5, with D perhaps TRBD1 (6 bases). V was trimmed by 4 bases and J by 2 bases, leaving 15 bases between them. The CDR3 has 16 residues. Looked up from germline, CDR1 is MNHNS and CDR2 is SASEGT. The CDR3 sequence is CASSVLRGVGNQPQHF. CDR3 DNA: TGTGCCAGCAGTGTTCTCAGGGGAGTGGGCAATCAGCCCCAGCATTTT.

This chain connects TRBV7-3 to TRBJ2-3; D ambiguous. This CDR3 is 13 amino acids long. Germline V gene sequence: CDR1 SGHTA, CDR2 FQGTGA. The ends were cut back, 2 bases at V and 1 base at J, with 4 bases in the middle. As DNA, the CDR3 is TGTGCCAGCAGCTTATATGGCACAGATACGCAGTATTTT. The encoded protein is CASSLYGTDTQYF.

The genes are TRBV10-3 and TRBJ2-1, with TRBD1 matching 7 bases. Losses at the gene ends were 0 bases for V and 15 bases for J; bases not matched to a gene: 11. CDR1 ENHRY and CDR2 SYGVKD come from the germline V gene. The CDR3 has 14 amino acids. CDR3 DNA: TGTGCCATCAGTGAGTCGAGGGGGCTCTCCCTCCCGTTCTTC. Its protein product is CAISESRGLSLPFF.

In DNA, the CDR3 is TGTGCCAGCAGTACAGGACAGGGTCCAGATACGCAGTATTTT. This sequence encodes CASSTGQGPDTQYF. The chain joins TRBV6-2 or TRBV6-3 to TRBJ2-3, with 8 bases fitting TRBD1. The CDR3 is 14 amino acids. After removal of 5 bases from V and 4 bases from J, the junction contained 5 bases not matched to a gene. CDR1 is MNHEY and CDR2 is SVGEGT in the germline V gene.